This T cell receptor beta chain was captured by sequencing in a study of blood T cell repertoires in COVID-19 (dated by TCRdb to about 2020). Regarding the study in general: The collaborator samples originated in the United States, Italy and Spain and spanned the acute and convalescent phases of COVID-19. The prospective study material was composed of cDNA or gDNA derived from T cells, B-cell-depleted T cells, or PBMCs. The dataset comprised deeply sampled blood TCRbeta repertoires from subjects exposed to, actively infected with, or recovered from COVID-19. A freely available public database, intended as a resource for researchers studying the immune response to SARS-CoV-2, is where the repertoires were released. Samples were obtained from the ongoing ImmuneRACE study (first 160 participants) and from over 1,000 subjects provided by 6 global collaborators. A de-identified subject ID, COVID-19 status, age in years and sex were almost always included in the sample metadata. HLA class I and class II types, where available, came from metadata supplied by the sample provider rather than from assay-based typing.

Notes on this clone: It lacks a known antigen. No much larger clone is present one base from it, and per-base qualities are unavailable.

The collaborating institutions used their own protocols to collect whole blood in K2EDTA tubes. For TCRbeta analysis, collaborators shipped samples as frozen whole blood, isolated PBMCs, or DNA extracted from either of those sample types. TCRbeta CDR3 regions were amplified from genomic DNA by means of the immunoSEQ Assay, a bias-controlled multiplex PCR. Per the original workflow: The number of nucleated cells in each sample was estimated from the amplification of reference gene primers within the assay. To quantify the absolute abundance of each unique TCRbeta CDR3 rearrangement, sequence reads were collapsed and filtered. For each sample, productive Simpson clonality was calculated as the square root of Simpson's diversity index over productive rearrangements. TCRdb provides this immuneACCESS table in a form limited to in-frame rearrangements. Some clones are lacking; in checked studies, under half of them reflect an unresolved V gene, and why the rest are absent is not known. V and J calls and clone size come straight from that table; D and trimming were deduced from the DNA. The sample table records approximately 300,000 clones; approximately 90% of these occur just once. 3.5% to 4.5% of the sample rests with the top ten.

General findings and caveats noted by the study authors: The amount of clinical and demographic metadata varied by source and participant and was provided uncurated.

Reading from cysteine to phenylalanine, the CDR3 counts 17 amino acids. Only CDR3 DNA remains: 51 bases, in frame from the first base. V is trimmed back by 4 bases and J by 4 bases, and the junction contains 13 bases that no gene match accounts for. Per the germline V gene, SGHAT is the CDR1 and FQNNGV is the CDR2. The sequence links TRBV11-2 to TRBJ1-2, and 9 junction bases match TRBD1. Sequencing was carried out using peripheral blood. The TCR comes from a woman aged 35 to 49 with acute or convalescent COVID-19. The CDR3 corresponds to CASSYSPRDREGYGYTF. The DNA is TGTGCCAGCAGCTATTCTCCGCGGGACAGGGAGGGCTATGGCTACACCTTC.